Detailed here is one T cell receptor beta chain. What antigen it recognizes has not been identified. No base quality information exists; no much larger clone differs at one position. V trim: 3 bases; J trim: 0 bases; unmatched bases: 14. CDR1 DFQATT and CDR2 SNEGSKA were looked up in the germline V gene (reference sequence). Including the terminal cysteine and phenylalanine, the CDR3 comprises 17 residues. The entry retains the CDR3 DNA only, 51 bases that are in frame from base 1. Library preparation used 5' RACE. Reads for this sample came from an Illumina HiSeq 2000. A universal primer binding site was added through template switching, and the final cDNA carried a unique molecular identifier so that TCR cDNA molecules could be counted accurately. Specific primers in the conserved constant-segment region were used to synthesize first-strand cDNA for TCR alpha and beta chains. To control for contamination, each cDNA library was double barcoded with a SMART-Mk sample barcode plus Illumina barcodes. TruSeq adapter sequences along with Illumina sample barcodes were introduced in two successive PCR steps. The Illumina HiSeq platform was used with custom primers to sequence TCR alpha and beta cDNA libraries. Per the authors' processing: Raw reads were processed with MiGEC to extract unique molecular identifiers, and MiXCR was used to determine CDR3 positions. For each individual, recombination models were inferred using an EM algorithm with the repgenHMM and IGoR tools. The tcR package in R was used for shared clonotype analysis, with sharing normalized by the product of cloneset sizes. To study raw recombination free of thymic and clonal selection effects, out-of-frame nonproductive sequences were analyzed. TCRdb reran the public reads through fastp at Q25 and MiXCR, keeping productive beta chains. Every distinct CDR3 protein forms one entry, paired with its most common genes and DNA. These V and J calls originate from TCRdb's pipeline instead of the authors' own analysis. The table for this sample lists 1.5 million to 2 million distinct CDR3 sequences; roughly a third of them were counted only once. Of the sample, around 0.25% is held by the ten largest clones.

The data belong to a study of identical twins (dated by TCRdb to between 2015 and 2016). The study in broad terms: To test whether fetal clonotypes persist, this study deep-sequenced TCR alpha and beta repertoires from monozygotic twins, from unrelated adults of various ages, and from cord blood. Replicate twin experiments were performed at different times using different library preparation protocols to rule out contamination. The paper as a whole reports these results and caveats: In monozygotic twins, recombination models systematically underestimated out-of-frame TCR alpha sharing, but the models matched the sharing seen between unrelated individuals. Fewer insertions were carried by abundant cord blood beta clonotypes; a weaker similar trend was observed in young adult naive repertoires, while no such trend was observed in memory repertoires. Compared with coincidental sharing between unrelated individuals, out-of-frame TCR alpha sequences shared between twins showed an excess of sequences with low generation probability. Excess twin sharing in beta out-of-frame sequences was weaker because fewer shared sequences lowered the signal-to-noise ratio. Because the same donors could not be followed over many years, the conclusions depended on cross-sectional statistical analysis. Zero-insertion analyses could be partly confounded by invariant T cells such as MAIT and iNKT, though diverse VJ usage argued against such confounding for most clonotypes.

Every donor in the study was a healthy Caucasian. The sequencing input was cord blood. Rearrangement joined TRBV20-1 to TRBJ2-7, with 7 bases in between that match TRBD2. The TCR was taken from a newborn girl in good health. The CDR3 reads CSARTPLREKGSYEQYF. The DNA is TGCAGTGCTAGGACCCCTCTGCGGGAGAAGGGCTCCTACGAGCAGTACTTC.